The rows below give T cell receptor beta chains drawn from one sample of a study of long-term antiretroviral therapy in people with HIV. Measured with immunoSEQ multiplex PCR; TCRdb has only the in-frame clones, and not every one. The sample shows tens of thousands of clones, approximately 88% of them seen only once. Specimen: unsorted PBMCs, collected around 4.2 years after starting antiretroviral therapy. Receptors originate from a man younger than 45 with HIV. CDR3s include the opening cysteine and the closing phenylalanine or tryptophan.

J: TRBJ2-1
V: TRBV5-1
CDR3: CASSLVTDGEQFF

J: TRBJ2-1
V: TRBV9
CDR3: CASSVGRTSVYNEQFF

J: TRBJ2-5
V: TRBV13
CDR3: CASSLGSSGRETQYF

J: TRBJ2-3
V: TRBV18
CDR3: CASSPRAGDASTDTQYF

J: TRBJ2-1
V: TRBV7-2
CDR3: CASSLDRQGHNEQFF

J: TRBJ1-1
V: TRBV7-2
CDR3: CASSLVRAEAFF

J: TRBJ2-1
V: TRBV27
CDR3: CASSFGGGLYNEQFF

J: TRBJ2-7
V: TRBV4-2
CDR3: CASSRGAARGQADEQYF

J: TRBJ1-5
V: TRBV27
CDR3: CASSSNQGFINQPQHF

J: TRBJ2-7
V: TRBV18
CDR3: CASSPRTSERGVGLYEQYF

J: TRBJ2-1
V: TRBV18
CDR3: CASSPGTSGAWNEQFF

J: TRBJ1-2
V: TRBV27
CDR3: CASSRRTGKPYGYTF